This T cell receptor (beta chain) is drawn from a study of shared clonotypes between healthy human individuals. Study-level points and caveats: It was the non-shared clonotypes that had lower generation probabilities than clonotypes shared by all four donors.

The table lists this clone with a count of one. The antigen remains unidentified. In germline, CDR1 is MDHEN, CDR2 SYDVKM. The CDR3 consists of 13 residues. Unmatched junction bases numbered 7, after V lost 7 bases and J lost 5 bases. The DNA input per sorted-subset replicate PCR was 150 to 200 ng, corresponding to 25,000 to 30,000 T cell genomes. Assay: immunoSEQ multiplex PCR; the TCRdb copy retains only in-frame clones and omits some. This repertoire shows roughly 2 million clones, about 95% found once; its top ten account for 0.9% to 1.3%. Naive CD8 cells lacked CD45RO and underwent positive selection for CCR7, leaving out terminally differentiated effector memory CD45RA+ cells.

The chain recombines TRBV28 with TRBJ1-2, with 7 positions matching TRBD1. This receptor was identified in a young man in good health. The specimen sequenced was naive CD8+ T cells sorted from blood. For the CDR3, the DNA is TGTGCCAGCAAATCCACAGGGGTTTATGGCTACACCTTC. Protein: CASKSTGVYGYTF.